This TCR beta chain was captured by sequencing in a study of T cells after posttransplantation cyclophosphamide. Overall study findings and caveats: Donor CD8+ memory clones often dominated recipient blood repertoires at later times.

With respect to this clone: Its antigen is as yet unknown.

Treatment was busulfan-fludarabine conditioning, a marrow graft, and cyclophosphamide on days +3 and +4. Clones were read by immunoSEQ multiplex PCR, and TCRdb kept only the in-frame ones, dropping some. The table records about 43,000 clones, 90% of them present only once. The specimen was PBMCs, collected about 60 days after allogeneic stem cell transplant with posttransplant cyclophosphamide. The receptor was isolated from a male patient between 60 and 69 years old who received an allogeneic stem cell transplant from a related donor and was CMV-positive. Some of these T cells may belong to the graft donor.

CDR3 sequence: CASSLVGASGVETQYF. The CDR3 region has the DNA TGTGCCAGCAGCTTAGTTGGGGCTAGCGGGGTAGAGACCCAGTACTTC. The chain couples TRBV7-8 to TRBJ2-5; the match to TRBD2 covers 9 bases. The ends lost 1 base at V and 4 bases at J; junction bases unmatched: 7. CDR1 is SGHVS, CDR2 FQNEAQ, per germline. CDR3 length equals 16 residues.